Reported below is one TCR beta chain. Its antigen is not yet known. No base quality values were provided; no much bigger clone lies one nucleotide off. For this chain, trimming is 1 base at the V end and 4 bases at the J end, and the number of junction bases without a gene match is 2. CDR1 and CDR2 are drawn from the germline V gene (reference sequence): DFQATT, SNEGSKA. From the cysteine through the phenylalanine, the CDR3 covers 15 amino acids. The only DNA kept is the CDR3, 45 bases in frame from the first base. Preparation of the library involved 5' RACE. TCRdb shows the sequencer as Illumina HiSeq 2500. The second PCR ran for roughly 7 to 12 cycles and used a J-beta primer mix along with a sample-barcoded 5' primer. A unique molecular identifier was introduced onto each TCR beta cDNA molecule by a template-switch 5' adaptor carrying 12 random nucleotides. Each sample yielded at least 2.5 million CDR3-containing paired-end reads. The Mint cDNA synthesis kit, primed by a TRBC-specific oligonucleotide, was used to synthesize first-strand cDNA from all RNA. Following uracil-DNA glycosylase treatment, all cDNA underwent a first 18-cycle PCR with the universal primers M1SS and BC2_uni_R. The authors' pipeline ran thus. Each sample was normalized by randomly selecting 1 million high-quality reads, each carrying a distinct molecular identifier. Instead of being binned into consensus sequences, reads that shared molecular identifiers were thrown out. MiTCR, with a Q25 quality threshold and the strictest error-elimination algorithm, was used for CDR3 identification, clonotype clustering and error correction. A nonparametric unseen species model with Euler transformation was used to estimate a lower bound on total TCR beta diversity. TCRdb's own reprocessing of the public reads used fastp at Q25 and MiXCR and kept productive beta chains. Each entry is one CDR3 protein sequence, shown with its most common DNA and genes. For this entry, the V and J calls and clone size follow TCRdb and not the study's own pipeline. Within this sample are approximately 780,000 distinct CDR3 sequences, with roughly 25% of them counted one time only. Of the sample, 3% falls within the top ten clones.

These data originate in a study of blood T cells in healthy people across ages (dated by TCRdb to between 2014 and 2017). At the level of the whole study: In model experiments, template switching captured about one uniquely barcoded TCR beta cDNA molecule for every two T cells. To track age-related changes in TCR beta repertoire diversity, the study relied on deep sequencing normalized with unique cDNA molecular identifiers. The donors were divided into four age groups: young (average around 15 years), middle-aged (approximately 39), aged (62) and long-lived (about 90). The study analyzed two additional independent replicas of 1 million unique cDNA reads from the same blood draw for two donors, one aged 18 to 29 and one aged 80 or older. General study outcomes and caveats: Estimates of total diversity based on one million sequenced T cells were regarded as lower bounds and as underestimates. Observed TCR beta diversity per million T cells fell roughly linearly with age, and a significant reduction was already apparent by age around 44. Observed TCR beta diversity correlated strongly with the percentage of naive T cells measured by flow cytometry. Since profiling was done on bulk unsorted PBMCs, naive and antigen-experienced compartments could not be conclusively compared. Donor CMV infection status was unknown, potentially confounding age-related changes in expanded clonotypes. Compared with the aged group, more naive CD4+ T cells, fewer expanded clones and increased TCR diversity were shown by the long-lived group, suggesting age selection.

The donors were some 36 Caucasian individuals from Russia, aged roughly 6 to 90 years, who were systemically healthy. Around 10 milliliters of peripheral blood were collected from each donor into EDTA-treated Vacutainer tubes. Ficoll-Paque density-gradient centrifugation was used to isolate PBMCs, with at least 6.5 million per sample. Trizol reagent was used to extract total RNA from the PBMCs, yielding at least 5 micrograms per sample. Naive CD45RAhigh/CD27high T cell percentages were measured by flow cytometry on a PBMC aliquot from every donor. These data were also reused for a study on T cells of mothers and their children. The second study's authors report: The donors were nine systemically healthy Caucasian individuals, made up of three mothers and their six children. cDNA synthesis consumed the entire amount of extracted RNA, loaded at around 1.4 ug RNA in each 15 ul reaction. In the second PCR, sample barcodes and 2-4 random nucleotides were introduced via the M1S primer. Over 8.5 million TCR beta CDR3 reads were obtained for each mother, and around 3 million reads were obtained for each child. Thymic selection shapes the output of TCR recombination in a similar way in related and unrelated pairs, and inherited differences have a minor effect. Normalized repertoire overlap in related mother-child pairs was always slightly higher than in unrelated mother-child pairs, but the difference was never significant. With a sensitivity of about 100 clones per million clonotypes, no persistent microchimeric T cell clones were detected. The study used deep NGS to compare TCR beta repertoires of mothers and children, seeking features distinguishing related mother-child pairs from unrelated individuals. The mean age was approximately 41 +/- 4 years for the mothers and approximately 11 +/- 4 years for the children. Libraries were sequenced on Illumina HiSeq 2000 with 100+100 nt paired-end reads after adapter ligation with NEBNext reagents. To prevent cross-contamination, the mother and child libraries were prepared a month apart and were sequenced in separate runs. For each donor, between about 500,000 and 2,000,000 distinct TCR beta clonotypes were identified. Naive TCR beta clonotypes were estimated from low-frequency clonotypes matched to each donor's FACS-determined naive share, without sorting.

The chain was built from TRBV20-1 and TRBJ2-1; TRBD2 lines up with 12 middle nucleotides. Sequenced sample: blood. This clonotype was sampled from a boy aged 5 to 17 in good health. The nucleotide sequence is TGCAGTGCTAGAGGGACTAGCGGGGATTACAATGAGCAGTTCTTC. The translation is CSARGTSGDYNEQFF.